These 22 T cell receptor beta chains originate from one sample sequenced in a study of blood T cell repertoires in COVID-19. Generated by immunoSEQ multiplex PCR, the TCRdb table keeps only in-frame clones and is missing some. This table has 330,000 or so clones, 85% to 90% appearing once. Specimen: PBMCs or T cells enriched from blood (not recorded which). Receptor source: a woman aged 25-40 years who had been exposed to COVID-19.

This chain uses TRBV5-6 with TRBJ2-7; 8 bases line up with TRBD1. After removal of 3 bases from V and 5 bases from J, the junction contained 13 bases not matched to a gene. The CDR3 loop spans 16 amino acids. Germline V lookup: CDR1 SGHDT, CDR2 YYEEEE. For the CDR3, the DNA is TGTGCCAGCAGCTCCCCGGGGCCAGGGGGCCACCACGAGCAGTACTTC. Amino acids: CASSSPGPGGHHEQYF.

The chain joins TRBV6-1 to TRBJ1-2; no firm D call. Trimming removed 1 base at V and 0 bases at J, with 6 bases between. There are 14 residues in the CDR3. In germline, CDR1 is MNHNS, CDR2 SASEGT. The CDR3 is CASSEDDTNYGYTF. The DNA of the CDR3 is TGTGCCAGCAGTGAAGACGACACTAACTATGGCTACACCTTC.

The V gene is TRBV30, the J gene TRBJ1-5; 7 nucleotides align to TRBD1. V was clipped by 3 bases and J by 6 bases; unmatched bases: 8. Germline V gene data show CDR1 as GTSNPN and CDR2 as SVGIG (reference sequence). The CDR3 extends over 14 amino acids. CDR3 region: CAWSRQGRSQPQHF. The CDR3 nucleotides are TGTGCCTGGAGCCGACAGGGTAGAAGTCAGCCCCAGCATTTT. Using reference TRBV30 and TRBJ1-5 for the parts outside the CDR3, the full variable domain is SQTIHQWPATLVQPVGSPLSLECTVEGTSNPNLYWYRQAAGRGLQLLFYSVGIGQISSEVPQNLSASRPQDRQFILSSKKLLLSDSGFYLCAWSRQGRSQPQHFGDGTRLSIL.

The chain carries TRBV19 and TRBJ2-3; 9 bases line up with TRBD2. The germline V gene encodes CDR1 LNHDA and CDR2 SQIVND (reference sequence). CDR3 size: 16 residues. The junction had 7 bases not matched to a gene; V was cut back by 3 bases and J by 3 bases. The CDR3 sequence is CASSILPSGTTDTQYF. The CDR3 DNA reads TGTGCCAGTAGTATCTTACCTAGCGGGACAACAGATACGCAGTATTTT.

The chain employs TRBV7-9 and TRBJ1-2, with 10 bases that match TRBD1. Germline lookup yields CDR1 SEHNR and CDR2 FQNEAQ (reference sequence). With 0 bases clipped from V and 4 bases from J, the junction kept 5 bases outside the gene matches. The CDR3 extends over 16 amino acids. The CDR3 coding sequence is TGTGCCAGCAGCTTAGCAGGGGACAGGGGAGGCTATGGCTACACCTTC. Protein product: CASSLAGDRGGYGYTF.

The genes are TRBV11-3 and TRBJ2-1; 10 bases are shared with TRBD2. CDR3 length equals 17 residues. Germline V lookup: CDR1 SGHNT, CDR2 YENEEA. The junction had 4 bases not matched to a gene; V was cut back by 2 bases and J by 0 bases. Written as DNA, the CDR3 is TGTGCCAGCAGCTTATTTGCTAGCGGGAGCTCCTACAATGAGCAGTTCTTC. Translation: CASSLFASGSSYNEQFF.

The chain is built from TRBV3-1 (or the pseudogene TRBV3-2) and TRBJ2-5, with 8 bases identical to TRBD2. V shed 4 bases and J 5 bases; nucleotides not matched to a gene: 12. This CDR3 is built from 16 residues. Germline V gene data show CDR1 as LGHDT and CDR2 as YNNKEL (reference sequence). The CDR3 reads CASSLGAGVEGETQYF. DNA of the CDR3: TGTGCCAGCAGCCTTGGAGCGGGAGTGGAGGGGGAGACCCAGTACTTC.

The CDR3 is CASSETGGLVYGYTF. CDR3 nucleotides: TGCGCCAGCAGCGAAACAGGGGGCCTCGTCTATGGCTACACCTTC. The chain joins TRBV5-1 to TRBJ1-2; TRBD1 aligns across 9 bases. CDR3 size: 15 residues. V shed 4 bases and J 4 bases; nucleotides not matched to a gene: 8. The V gene's germline CDR1 is SGHRS and CDR2 YFSETQ.

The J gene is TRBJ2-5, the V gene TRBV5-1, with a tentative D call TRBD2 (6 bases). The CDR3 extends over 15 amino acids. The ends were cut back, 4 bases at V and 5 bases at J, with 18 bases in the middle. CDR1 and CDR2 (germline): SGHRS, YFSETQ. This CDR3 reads CASSISGTGGETQYF. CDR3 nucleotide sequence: TGCGCCAGCAGCATTTCCGGGACTGGGGGGGAGACCCAGTACTTC.

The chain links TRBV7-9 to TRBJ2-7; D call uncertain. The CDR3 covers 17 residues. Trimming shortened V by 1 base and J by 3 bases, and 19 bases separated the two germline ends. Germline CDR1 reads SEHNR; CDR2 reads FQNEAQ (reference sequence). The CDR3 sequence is CASSLDTLRVTRYEQYF. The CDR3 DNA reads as TGTGCCAGCAGCTTAGATACCCTACGGGTCACTCGCTACGAGCAGTACTTC.

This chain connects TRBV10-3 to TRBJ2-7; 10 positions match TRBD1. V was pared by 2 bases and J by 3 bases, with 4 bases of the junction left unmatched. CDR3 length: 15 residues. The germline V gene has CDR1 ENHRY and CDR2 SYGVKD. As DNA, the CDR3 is TGTGCCATCAGTGAGCCGGGACAGGGGTACTACGAGCAGTACTTC. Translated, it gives CAISEPGQGYYEQYF.

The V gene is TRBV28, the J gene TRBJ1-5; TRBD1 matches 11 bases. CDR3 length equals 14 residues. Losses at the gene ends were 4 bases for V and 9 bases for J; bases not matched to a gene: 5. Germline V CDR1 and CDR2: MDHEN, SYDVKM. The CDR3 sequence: CASSSGQGVGPQHF. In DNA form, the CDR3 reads TGTGCCAGCAGTTCGGGACAGGGGGTCGGGCCCCAGCATTTT.

Here the CDR3 DNA reads TGTGCCTGGACAGGGAAAAGCAACGAGCAGTACTTC. Its protein product is CAWTGKSNEQYF. The chain carries TRBV5-4 and TRBJ2-7; 8 nucleotides align to TRBD1. CDR3 length: 12 amino acids. V lost 10 bases to trimming and J lost 5 bases; unmatched junction nucleotides: 8. Germline V lookup: CDR1 SGHNT, CDR2 YYREEE (reference sequence).

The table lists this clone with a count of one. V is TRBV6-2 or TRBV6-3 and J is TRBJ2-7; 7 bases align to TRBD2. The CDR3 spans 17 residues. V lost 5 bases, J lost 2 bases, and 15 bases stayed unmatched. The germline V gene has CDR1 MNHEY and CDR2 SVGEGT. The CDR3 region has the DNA TGTGCCAGCAGTCACGACCCCGGGACTACCCACCCCTACGAGCAGTACTTC. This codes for CASSHDPGTTHPYEQYF.

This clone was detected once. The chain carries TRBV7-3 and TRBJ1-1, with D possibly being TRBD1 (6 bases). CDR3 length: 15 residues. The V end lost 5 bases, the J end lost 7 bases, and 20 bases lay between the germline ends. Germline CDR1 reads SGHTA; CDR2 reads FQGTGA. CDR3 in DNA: TGTGCCAGCAGCCCCCGGGTGGCCAGGGACATTGAAGCTTTCTTT. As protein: CASSPRVARDIEAFF.

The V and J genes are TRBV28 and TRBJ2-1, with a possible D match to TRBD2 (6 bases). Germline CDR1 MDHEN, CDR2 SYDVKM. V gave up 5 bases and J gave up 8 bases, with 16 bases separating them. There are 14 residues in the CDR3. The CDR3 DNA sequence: TGTGCCAGCAGTCTTAGCGGCCATCTAGATGAGCAGTTCTTC. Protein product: CASSLSGHLDEQFF.

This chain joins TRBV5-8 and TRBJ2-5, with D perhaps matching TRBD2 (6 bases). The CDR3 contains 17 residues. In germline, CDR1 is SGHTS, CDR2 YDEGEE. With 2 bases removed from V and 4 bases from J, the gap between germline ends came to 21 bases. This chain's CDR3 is CASSFGRGSARGETQYF. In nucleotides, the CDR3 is TGTGCCAGCAGCTTCGGCCGGGGGAGCGCCCGCGGAGAGACCCAGTACTTC.

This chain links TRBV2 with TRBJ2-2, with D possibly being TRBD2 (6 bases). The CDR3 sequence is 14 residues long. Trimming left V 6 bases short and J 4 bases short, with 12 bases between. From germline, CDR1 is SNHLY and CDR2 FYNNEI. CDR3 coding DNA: TGTGCCAGCAGACGGGAGTGGATCACCGGGGAGCTGTTTTTT. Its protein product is CASRREWITGELFF. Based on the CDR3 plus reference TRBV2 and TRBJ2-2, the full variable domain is EPEVTQTPSHQVTQMGQEVILRCVPISNHLYFYWYRQILGQKVEFLVSFYNNEISEKSEIFDDQFSVERPDGSNFTLKIRSTKLEDSAMYFCASRREWITGELFFGEGSRLTVL.

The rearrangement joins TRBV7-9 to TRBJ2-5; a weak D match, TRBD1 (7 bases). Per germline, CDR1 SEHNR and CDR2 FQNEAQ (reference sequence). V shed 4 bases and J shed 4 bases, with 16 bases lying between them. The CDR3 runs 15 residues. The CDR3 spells CASSSSPGGRETQYF. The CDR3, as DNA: TGTGCCAGCAGCTCCTCACCAGGGGGGAGAGAGACCCAGTACTTC.

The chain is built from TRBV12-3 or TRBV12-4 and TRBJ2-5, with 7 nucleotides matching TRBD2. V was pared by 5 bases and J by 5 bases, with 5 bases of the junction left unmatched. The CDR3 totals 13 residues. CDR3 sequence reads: CASSAGELETQYF. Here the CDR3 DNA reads TGTGCCAGCAGTGCGGGAGAATTGGAGACCCAGTACTTC.

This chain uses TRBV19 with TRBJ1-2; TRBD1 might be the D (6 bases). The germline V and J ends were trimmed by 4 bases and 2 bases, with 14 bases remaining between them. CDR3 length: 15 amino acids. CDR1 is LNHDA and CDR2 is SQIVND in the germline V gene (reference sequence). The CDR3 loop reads CASSTSGTPNYGYTF. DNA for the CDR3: TGTGCCAGTAGTACCTCCGGGACACCAAACTATGGCTACACCTTC.

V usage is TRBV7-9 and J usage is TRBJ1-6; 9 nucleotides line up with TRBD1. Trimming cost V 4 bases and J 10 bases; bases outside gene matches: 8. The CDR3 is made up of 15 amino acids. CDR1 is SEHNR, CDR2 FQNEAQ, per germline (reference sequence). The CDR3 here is CASSSGTGRRSPLHF. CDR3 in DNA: TGTGCCAGCAGCTCGGGGACAGGGCGAAGGTCACCCCTCCACTTT.